Below, 2 T cell receptor beta chains from the same sample are listed, as sequenced in a study of blood T cell repertoires in COVID-19 (dated by TCRdb to about 2020). The library was generated by the immunoSEQ multiplex PCR assay. TCRdb took over this immuneACCESS table, retaining in-frame rearrangements with V and J assigned. Such tables are incomplete; in checked studies, under half of the missing clones stem from an unresolved V gene, and the remainder is unexplained. This sample holds about 160,000 clones; 85% were observed only once. Of the sample, over 3% is held by the ten largest clones. Sequenced input: peripheral blood. The receptors stem from a human donor with acute or convalescent COVID-19. The donor label of this sample is uncertain.

On this clone: An end of the junction does not agree with germline; a read error may underlie this. The V call is TRBV28, the J call TRBJ1-5, with D uncertain. Per germline, CDR1 MDHEN and CDR2 SYDVKM. This CDR3 contains 14 residues. CDR3 bases: TGTGCCGGCAGAGGCCCCGGGTTAGGCCAGCCCCAGCATTTT. This gives the protein CAGRGPGLGQPQHF. The whole variable domain, filled in from reference TRBV28 and TRBJ1-5, reads DVKVTQSSRYLVKRTGEKVFLECVQDMDHENMFWYRQDPGLGLRLIYFSYDVKMKEKGDIPEGYSVSREKKERFSLILESASTNQTSMYLCAGRGPGLGQPQHFGDGTRLSIL.

The V call is TRBV9, the J call TRBJ2-1, with 8 positions matching TRBD2. Germline CDR1 reads SGDLS; CDR2 reads YYNGEE. V lost 1 base and J lost 9; bases outside the gene matches: 6. The CDR3 consists of 14 residues. The CDR3: CASSVPAGDGEQFF. In nucleotides, the CDR3 is TGTGCCAGCAGCGTACCAGCGGGGGATGGTGAGCAGTTCTTC.